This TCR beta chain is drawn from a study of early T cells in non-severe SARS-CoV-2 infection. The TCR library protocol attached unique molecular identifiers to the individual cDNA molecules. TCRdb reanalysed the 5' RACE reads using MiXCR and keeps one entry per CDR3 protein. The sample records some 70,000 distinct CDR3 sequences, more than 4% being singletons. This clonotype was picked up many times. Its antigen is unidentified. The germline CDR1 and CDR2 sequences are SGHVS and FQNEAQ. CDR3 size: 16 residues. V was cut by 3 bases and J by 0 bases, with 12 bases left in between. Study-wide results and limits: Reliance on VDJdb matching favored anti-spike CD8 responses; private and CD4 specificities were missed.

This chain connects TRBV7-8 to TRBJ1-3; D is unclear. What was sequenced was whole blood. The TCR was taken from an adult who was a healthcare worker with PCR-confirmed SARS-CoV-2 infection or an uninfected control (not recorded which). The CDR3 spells CASSLSLGISGNTIYF. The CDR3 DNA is TGTGCCAGCAGCTTGAGTTTGGGGATCTCTGGAAACACCATATATTTT.